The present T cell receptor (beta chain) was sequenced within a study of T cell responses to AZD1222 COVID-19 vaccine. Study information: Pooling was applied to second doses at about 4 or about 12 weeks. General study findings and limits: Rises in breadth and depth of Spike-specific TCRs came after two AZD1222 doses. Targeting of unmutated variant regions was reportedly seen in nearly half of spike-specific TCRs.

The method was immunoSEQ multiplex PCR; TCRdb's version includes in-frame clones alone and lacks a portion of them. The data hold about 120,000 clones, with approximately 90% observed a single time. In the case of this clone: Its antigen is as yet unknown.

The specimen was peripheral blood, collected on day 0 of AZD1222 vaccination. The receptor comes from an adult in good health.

The CDR3 DNA sequence: TGTGCCAGCAGTGAGATAGGGGGGCGTCAGCCCCAGCATTTT. Encoded protein: CASSEIGGRQPQHF. This rearrangement joins TRBV25-1 to TRBJ1-5; maybe TRBD1 (6 bases). The CDR3 is made up of 14 amino acids. Germline loops: CDR1 MGHDK, CDR2 SYGVNS. The V and J ends lost 3 bases and 6 bases respectively, with 12 bases between them.